The clone carrying this TCR beta chain was seen a few times. TCRdb reprocessed the 5' RACE reads via MiXCR and lists one record per CDR3 protein. This repertoire shows almost 9,000 distinct CDR3 sequences, 25% to 30% found once; its top ten account for 4.6%. This clonotype originated in a female donor with breast cancer. Sequencing input: naive CD4+ T cells sorted from a lymph node. Subset: naive CD4+ T cells, CD4+CD45RA+CD25-.

The CDR3 DNA follows: TGTGCCAGCAGCTCTAGCGGCCCGGGGGAGACCCAGTACTTC. Protein product: CASSSSGPGETQYF. The J gene is TRBJ2-5, the V gene TRBV7-2; 7 nucleotides line up with TRBD2. The CDR3 contains 14 residues. The V gene end was trimmed by 4 bases and the J gene end by 5 bases; junction bases not matched to a gene: 7. Per the germline V gene, CDR1 is SGHTA and CDR2 is FQGNSA.